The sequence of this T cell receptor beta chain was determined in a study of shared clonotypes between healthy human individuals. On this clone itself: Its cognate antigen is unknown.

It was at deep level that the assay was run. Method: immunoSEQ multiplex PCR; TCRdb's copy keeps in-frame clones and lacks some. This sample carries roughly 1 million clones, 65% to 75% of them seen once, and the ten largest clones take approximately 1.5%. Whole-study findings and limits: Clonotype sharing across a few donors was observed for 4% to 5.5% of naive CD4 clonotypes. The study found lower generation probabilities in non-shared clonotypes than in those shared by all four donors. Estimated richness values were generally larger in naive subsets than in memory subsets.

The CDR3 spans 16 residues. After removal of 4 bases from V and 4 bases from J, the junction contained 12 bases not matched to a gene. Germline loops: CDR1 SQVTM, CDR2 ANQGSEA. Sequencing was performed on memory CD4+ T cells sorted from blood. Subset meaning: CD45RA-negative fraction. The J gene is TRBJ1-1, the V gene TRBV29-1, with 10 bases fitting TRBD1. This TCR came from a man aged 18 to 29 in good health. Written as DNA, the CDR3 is TGCAGCGTTGTAGGGACAGGGGAGGAGAGGAGCACTGAAGCTTTCTTT. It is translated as CSVVGTGEERSTEAFF.